The entry below gives a single T cell receptor beta chain sequence along with its context. The record originates from a study of CD8 T cells in Susac syndrome. V was trimmed by 2 bases and J by 3 bases, leaving 11 bases between them. This CDR3 has 15 residues. Germline CDR1 and CDR2: SEHNR and FQNEAQ (reference sequence). Random hexamers served to reverse transcribe about 0.5 to 1 ug RNA. An immunoSEQ multiplex PCR generated amplified TCR beta CDR3 products spanning 54 Vbeta and 13 Jbeta. TCRdb reprocessed the immunoSEQ multiplex PCR reads via MiXCR and lists one record per CDR3 protein. The table lists about 120,000 distinct CDR3 sequences, around nine tenths of them singletons.

The V and J genes are TRBV7-9 and TRBJ1-3; D is ambiguous. Sequenced sample: CD4+ T cells from PBMCs. The source of this sequence is a human donor in good health. The CDR3 spells CASSLPSGFGNTIYF. CDR3 DNA: TGTGCCAGCAGCTTACCTTCAGGTTTTGGAAACACCATATATTTT.